The 15 T cell receptor beta chains below come from one sample, sequenced in a study of identifying expanded T cells in peripheral blood. Sequenced by immunoSEQ multiplex PCR; TCRdb stores in-frame clones only, minus some. The sample yields about 58,000 clones, about 92% seen once. Input material: blood. Receptors were obtained from a person aged 18 to 75 in good health.

The chain joins TRBV7-8 to TRBJ2-1, with 13 positions matching TRBD2. Unmatched junction bases numbered 15, after V lost 3 bases and J lost 4 bases. The CDR3 consists of 20 residues. Germline V gene sequence: CDR1 SGHVS, CDR2 FQNEAQ. The CDR3: CASSFRERTSGRVFYNEQFF. CDR3 sequence (DNA): TGTGCCAGCAGCTTTAGAGAGCGGACTAGCGGGAGAGTATTTTACAATGAGCAGTTCTTC.

This clone was seen only once. The chain uses TRBV2 and TRBJ1-5; possible D gene TRBD1, 6 bases. Germline CDR1 SNHLY, CDR2 FYNNEI. CDR3 length: 13 residues. Deletions cut 5 bases from V and 7 bases from J, with 12 bases between. CDR3 DNA: TGTGCCAGCAGTAATACAGGGTCGCAGCCCCAGCATTTT. Amino acids: CASSNTGSQPQHF.

The J gene is TRBJ2-7, the V gene TRBV7-8; D gene uncertain. Trimming removed 0 bases at V and 0 bases at J, with 6 bases between. The CDR3 totals 14 residues. CDR1 SGHVS and CDR2 FQNEAQ come from the germline V gene. For the CDR3, the DNA is TGTGCCAGCAGCTTAGCTCGGGCCTCCTACGAGCAGTACTTC. Its protein is CASSLARASYEQYF.

This clone was observed a single time. The gene calls are TRBV27 and TRBJ2-1; the match to TRBD2 covers 13 bases. The CDR3 is made up of 15 amino acids. The germline CDR1 and CDR2 sequences are MNHEY and SMNVEV (reference sequence). V lost 3 bases to trimming and J lost 9 bases; unmatched junction nucleotides: 5. CDR3 DNA: TGTGCCAGCAGTTTTGGGACTAGCGGGGTTTCTGAGCAGTTCTTC. Protein product: CASSFGTSGVSEQFF.

The chain carries TRBV7-3 and TRBJ2-7, with 9 bases identical to TRBD2. The V segment lost 5 bases and the J segment 4 bases; nucleotides outside the gene matches: 6. CDR3 length: 14 residues. Germline-derived CDR1 and CDR2 are SGHTA and FQGTGA. The CDR3 DNA reads TGTGCCAGCAGCCAGAGTAGCGGGAGTTACGAGCAGTACTTC. Protein: CASSQSSGSYEQYF.

This sequence joins TRBV5-8 and TRBJ1-1; 7 bases align to TRBD1. The trim removed 1 base at V and 9 bases at J, leaving 6 bases unmatched. The CDR3 runs 13 residues. Germline CDR1 and CDR2: SGHTS and YDEGEE. CDR3 nucleotides: TGTGCCAGCAGCTTGTGGGACAGCGGAAAAGCTTTCTTT. This gives the protein CASSLWDSGKAFF.

Worth noting for this clone: One end of the junction fails to match germline, which may point to a read error. The V and J genes are TRBV19 and TRBJ2-3; 10 bases match TRBD2. The CDR3 extends over 15 amino acids. Germline CDR1 and CDR2: LNHDA and SQIVND (reference sequence). Here the CDR3 reads CASSVEAGGPDTQYF. The CDR3 DNA reads as TGTGCCAGTAGTGTAGAAGCGGGAGGGCCAGATACGCAGTATTTT.

This chain uses TRBV7-2 with TRBJ1-3, with D possibly TRBD1 on 6 matching bases. V dropped 4 bases and J dropped 4 bases, with 14 bases sitting between them. This CDR3 is built from 15 residues. Germline assignment: CDR1 SGHTA and CDR2 FQGNSA. CDR3 residues: CASSSLDSWGNTIYF. CDR3 nucleotides: TGTGCCAGCAGCTCGTTGGACAGCTGGGGAAACACCATATATTTT.

The chain combines TRBV29-1 with TRBJ2-1; TRBD2 matches 8 bases. CDR3 size: 15 residues. The germline V gene encodes CDR1 SQVTM and CDR2 ANQGSEA. V dropped 6 bases and J dropped 8; count of bases not matched to a gene: 15. The CDR3 DNA sequence: TGCAGCGTAACTTCAACTAGCGGCAATAGGGATGAGCAGTTCTTC. It encodes CSVTSTSGNRDEQFF.

The chain is built from TRBV6-1 and TRBJ1-5, with D tentatively TRBD1 (5 bases). V was pared by 6 bases and J by 3 bases, with 12 bases between. The CDR3 runs 14 residues. CDR1 is MNHNS and CDR2 is SASEGT in the germline V gene. The CDR3 is CASRRSGNNQPQHF. The CDR3 bases are TGTGCCAGCAGGAGGTCAGGGAACAATCAGCCCCAGCATTTT.

This sequence joins TRBV4-3 and TRBJ2-1, with D possibly matching TRBD2 (6 bases). Trimming left V 3 bases short and J 4 bases short, with 13 bases between. CDR1 and CDR2 (germline): LGHNA, YSLEER. This CDR3 is built from 15 residues. The CDR3: CASSQSDGRYNEQFF. The CDR3 region has the DNA TGCGCCAGCAGCCAGAGTGACGGGAGATACAATGAGCAGTTCTTC.

This clone was counted once. The rearrangement joins TRBV5-1 to TRBJ2-1, with D possibly being TRBD1 (5 bases). Germline CDR1 reads SGHRS; CDR2 reads YFSETQ. The V and J ends lost 5 bases and 4 bases respectively, with 10 bases between them. This CDR3 has 13 residues. As DNA, the CDR3 is TGCGCCAGCAGTCATGACAGTTACAATGAGCAGTTCTTC. It specifies CASSHDSYNEQFF.

The chain couples TRBV15 to TRBJ2-5; TRBD1 agrees at 9 bases. The CDR3 extends over 15 amino acids. Unmatched junction bases numbered 9, after V lost 6 bases and J lost 4 bases. Looked up from germline, CDR1 is LNHNV and CDR2 is YYDKDF (reference sequence). The chain's CDR3 is CATSKTDRGLETQYF. For the CDR3, the DNA is TGTGCCACCAGTAAAACGGACAGGGGTTTAGAGACCCAGTACTTC.

The chain has TRBV9 and TRBJ2-3; D is unclear. Germline CDR1 and CDR2: SGDLS and YYNGEE. This CDR3 has 13 amino acids. The V and J ends lost 3 bases and 6 bases respectively, with 11 bases between them. The DNA of the CDR3 is TGTGCCAGCAGCGCCGCGGTGGCGGATACGCAGTATTTT. This encodes CASSAAVADTQYF. Full variable domain (outside the CDR3, taken from reference TRBV9 and TRBJ2-3): DSGVTQTPKHLITATGQRVTLRCSPRSGDLSVYWYQQSLDQGLQFLIQYYNGEERAKGNILERFSAQQFPDLHSELNLSSLELGDSALYFCASSAAVADTQYFGPGTRLTVL.

CDR3 sequence reads: CSVGKAGTEAFF. CDR3 bases: TGCAGCGTTGGTAAGGCAGGGACTGAAGCTTTCTTT. The V call is TRBV29-1, the J call TRBJ1-1, with D maybe TRBD1 (5 bases). This CDR3 has 12 residues. Germline V gene sequence: CDR1 SQVTM, CDR2 ANQGSEA. V was cut by 4 bases and J by 5 bases, with 11 bases left in between.